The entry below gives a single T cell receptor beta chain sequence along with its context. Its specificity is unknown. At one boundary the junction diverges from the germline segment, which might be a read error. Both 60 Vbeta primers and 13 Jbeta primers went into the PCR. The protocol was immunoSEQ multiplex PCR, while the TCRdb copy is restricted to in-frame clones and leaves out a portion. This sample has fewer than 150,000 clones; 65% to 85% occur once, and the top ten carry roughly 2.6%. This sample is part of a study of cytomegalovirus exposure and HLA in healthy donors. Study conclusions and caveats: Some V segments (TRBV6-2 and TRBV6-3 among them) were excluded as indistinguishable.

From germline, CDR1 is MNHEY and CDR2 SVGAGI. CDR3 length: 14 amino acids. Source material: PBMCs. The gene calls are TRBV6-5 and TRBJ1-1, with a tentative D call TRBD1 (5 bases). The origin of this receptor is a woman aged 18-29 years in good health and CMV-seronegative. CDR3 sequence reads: CASSDSGLYSEAFF. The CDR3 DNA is TGTGCCAGCAGTGACTCGGGACTCTATTCTGAAGCTTTCTTT.